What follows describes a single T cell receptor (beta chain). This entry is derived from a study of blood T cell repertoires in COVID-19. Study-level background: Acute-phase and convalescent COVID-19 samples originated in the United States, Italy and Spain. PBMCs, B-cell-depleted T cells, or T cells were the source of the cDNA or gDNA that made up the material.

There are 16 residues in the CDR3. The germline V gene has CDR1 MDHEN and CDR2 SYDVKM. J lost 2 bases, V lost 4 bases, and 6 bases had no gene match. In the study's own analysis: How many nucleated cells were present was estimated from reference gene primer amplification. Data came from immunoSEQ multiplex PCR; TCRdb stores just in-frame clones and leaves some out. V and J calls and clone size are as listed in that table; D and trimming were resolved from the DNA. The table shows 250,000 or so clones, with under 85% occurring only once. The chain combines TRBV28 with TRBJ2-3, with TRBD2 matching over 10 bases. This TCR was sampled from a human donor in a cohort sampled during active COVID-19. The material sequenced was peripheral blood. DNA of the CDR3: TGTGCCAGCAGTTCAAGACTAGCGGGCCCCACAGATACGCAGTATTTT. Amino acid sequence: CASSSRLAGPTDTQYF.